The rows below give T cell receptor beta chains drawn from one sample of a study of control samples from healthy donors and cancer patients. Some clones are missing from TCRdb's copy, which holds only in-frame ones; the method was immunoSEQ multiplex PCR. The sample yields 150,000 to 190,000 clones, 93% seen once. Source material: blood. The receptors were sampled from a man in his fifties in good health. The CDR3 runs from the conserved cysteine through the conserved F or W. The order of the fields is J gene, V gene, D gene, clone size, CDR3 protein, CDR3 DNA. The D gene is left open where the match is weak. The size entry is marked missing in some rows and otherwise reads once, few, many or a size class.

j_call: TRBJ2-7; v_call: TRBV7-9; d_call: TRBD2; clone_size: NA; cdr3_aa: CASSLGREGGSEQYF; cdr3_nt: TGTGCCAGCAGCTTAGGGAGGGAGGGCGGCTCCGAGCAGTACTTC
j_call: TRBJ1-6; v_call: TRBV13; d_call: TRBD1; clone_size: NA; cdr3_aa: CASSLGGQGHSPLHF; cdr3_nt: TGTGCCAGCAGCTTAGGTGGACAGGGTCATTCACCCCTCCACTTT
j_call: TRBJ2-1; v_call: TRBV19; d_call: TRBD2; clone_size: NA; cdr3_aa: CASSSMGLALEQFF; cdr3_nt: TGTGCCAGTAGCTCAATGGGACTAGCCCTTGAGCAGTTCTTC
j_call: TRBJ1-5; v_call: TRBV18; d_call: TRBD1; clone_size: NA; cdr3_aa: CASSPTTGTNQPQHF; cdr3_nt: TGTGCCAGCTCACCAACGACAGGGACCAATCAGCCCCAGCATTTT
j_call: TRBJ1-5; v_call: TRBV13; d_call: NA; clone_size: NA; cdr3_aa: CASSLGRQPQHF; cdr3_nt: TGTGCCAGCAGCTTAGGGCGTCAGCCCCAGCATTTT
j_call: TRBJ2-5; v_call: TRBV19; d_call: NA; clone_size: NA; cdr3_aa: CASSISSQETQYF; cdr3_nt: TGTGCCAGTAGTATATCCAGCCAAGAGACCCAGTACTTC
j_call: TRBJ2-7; v_call: TRBV5-8; d_call: NA; clone_size: NA; cdr3_aa: CASRWTLSSYEQYF; cdr3_nt: TGTGCCAGCAGGTGGACCCTGAGCTCCTACGAGCAGTACTTC
j_call: TRBJ2-1; v_call: TRBV19; d_call: TRBD2; clone_size: NA; cdr3_aa: CASSIWASGRDNEQFF; cdr3_nt: TGTGCCAGTAGTATTTGGGCTAGCGGGAGGGACAATGAGCAGTTCTTC
j_call: TRBJ2-2; v_call: TRBV7-2; d_call: NA; clone_size: NA; cdr3_aa: CASSRSGGRGTGELFF; cdr3_nt: TGTGCCAGCAGCCGTTCTGGGGGAAGGGGCACCGGGGAGCTGTTTTTT
j_call: TRBJ2-1; v_call: TRBV5-4; d_call: NA; clone_size: NA; cdr3_aa: CASSSYRLPQDEQFF; cdr3_nt: TGTGCCAGCAGCTCGTACAGGCTACCCCAGGATGAGCAGTTCTTC
j_call: TRBJ2-1; v_call: TRBV5-1; d_call: NA; clone_size: NA; cdr3_aa: CASSEDWRNEQFF; cdr3_nt: TGCGCCAGCAGCGAGGATTGGCGCAATGAGCAGTTCTTC
j_call: TRBJ1-5; v_call: TRBV29-1; d_call: TRBD1; clone_size: NA; cdr3_aa: CSVAGGTDQPQHF; cdr3_nt: TGCAGCGTTGCAGGGGGCACAGATCAGCCCCAGCATTTT
j_call: TRBJ1-2; v_call: TRBV18; d_call: NA; clone_size: NA; cdr3_aa: CASSPPFTNYGYTF; cdr3_nt: TGTGCCAGCTCACCACCGTTTACCAACTATGGCTACACCTTC
j_call: TRBJ2-7; v_call: TRBV3-1/TRBV3-2; d_call: TRBD2; clone_size: NA; cdr3_aa: CASSQDHSGRSYEQYF; cdr3_nt: TGTGCCAGCAGCCAGGATCATAGCGGGCGATCCTACGAGCAGTACTTC
j_call: TRBJ1-1; v_call: TRBV6-6; d_call: NA; clone_size: NA; cdr3_aa: CASSRLLNTEAFF; cdr3_nt: TGTGCCAGCAGTCGCCTATTAAACACTGAAGCTTTCTTT
j_call: TRBJ2-5; v_call: TRBV13; d_call: NA; clone_size: NA; cdr3_aa: CASSSPPRPGETQYF; cdr3_nt: TGTGCCAGCAGCTCCCCCCCCCGCCCGGGGGAGACCCAGTACTTC
j_call: TRBJ2-3; v_call: TRBV5-1; d_call: TRBD2; clone_size: NA; cdr3_aa: CASSPGGGTQYF; cdr3_nt: TGCGCCAGCAGCCCGGGGGGAGGTACGCAGTATTTT
j_call: TRBJ2-5; v_call: TRBV11-2; d_call: TRBD2; clone_size: NA; cdr3_aa: CASSLGSGRALGTQYF; cdr3_nt: TGTGCCAGCAGCTTGGGTAGCGGGAGGGCTTTGGGGACCCAGTACTTC
j_call: TRBJ2-7; v_call: TRBV6-5; d_call: TRBD2; clone_size: NA; cdr3_aa: CASSPLAGGSYEQYF; cdr3_nt: TGTGCCAGCAGTCCACTAGCGGGAGGGTCCTACGAGCAGTACTTC
j_call: TRBJ2-5; v_call: TRBV29-1; d_call: TRBD2; clone_size: NA; cdr3_aa: CSVIRTSGRPYQETQYF; cdr3_nt: TGCAGCGTCATCCGGACTAGCGGGAGACCCTACCAAGAGACCCAGTACTTC
j_call: TRBJ2-6; v_call: TRBV5-4; d_call: NA; clone_size: NA; cdr3_aa: CASSLDGSGANVLTF; cdr3_nt: TGTGCCAGCAGCCTCGACGGCTCTGGGGCCAACGTCCTGACTTTC
j_call: TRBJ1-1; v_call: TRBV2; d_call: NA; clone_size: NA; cdr3_aa: CASRGRGVGRTEAFF; cdr3_nt: TGTGCCAGCAGGGGGAGAGGGGTCGGACGCACTGAAGCTTTCTTT
j_call: TRBJ1-1; v_call: TRBV11-3; d_call: NA; clone_size: NA; cdr3_aa: CASSLVRAGEAFF; cdr3_nt: TGTGCCAGCAGCTTAGTCCGGGCCGGTGAAGCTTTCTTT
j_call: TRBJ1-4; v_call: TRBV27; d_call: NA; clone_size: NA; cdr3_aa: CASRSGRGNEKLFF; cdr3_nt: TGTGCCAGCAGGTCCGGACGGGGGAATGAAAAACTGTTTTTT
j_call: TRBJ2-2; v_call: TRBV5-4; d_call: TRBD1; clone_size: once; cdr3_aa: CASSASGGTGTTGELFF; cdr3_nt: TGTGCCAGCAGCGCATCGGGCGGGACAGGGACGACCGGGGAGCTGTTTTTT
j_call: TRBJ2-7; v_call: TRBV21-1; d_call: NA; clone_size: NA; cdr3_aa: CASSSWTSYEQYF; cdr3_nt: TGTGCCAGCAGCAGTTGGACATCCTACGAGCAGTACTTC
j_call: TRBJ2-1; v_call: TRBV9; d_call: NA; clone_size: NA; cdr3_aa: CASSPTYNEQFF; cdr3_nt: TGTGCCAGCAGCCCCACTTACAATGAGCAGTTCTTC
j_call: TRBJ2-2; v_call: TRBV18; d_call: TRBD1; clone_size: NA; cdr3_aa: CASSKGQPTNTGELFF; cdr3_nt: TGTGCCAGCTCAAAGGGACAGCCCACGAACACCGGGGAGCTGTTTTTT
j_call: TRBJ2-7; v_call: TRBV2; d_call: NA; clone_size: NA; cdr3_aa: CASSDKNFYSYEQYF; cdr3_nt: TGTGCCAGCAGTGACAAGAACTTCTACTCCTACGAGCAGTACTTC
j_call: TRBJ2-7; v_call: TRBV11-2; d_call: NA; clone_size: NA; cdr3_aa: CASSLYTGYEQYF; cdr3_nt: TGTGCCAGCAGCTTATATACAGGGTACGAGCAGTACTTC
j_call: TRBJ2-1; v_call: TRBV7-9; d_call: TRBD2; clone_size: NA; cdr3_aa: CASDWGGEQFF; cdr3_nt: TGTGCCAGCGATTGGGGGGGTGAGCAGTTCTTC
j_call: TRBJ2-2; v_call: TRBV5-1; d_call: TRBD1; clone_size: NA; cdr3_aa: CATSPGTGGPGELFF; cdr3_nt: TGCGCCACTTCTCCCGGGACAGGGGGCCCCGGGGAGCTGTTTTTT
j_call: TRBJ1-2; v_call: TRBV15; d_call: TRBD1; clone_size: NA; cdr3_aa: CATSRDFEGARGYTF; cdr3_nt: TGTGCCACCAGCAGAGATTTTGAGGGGGCGCGTGGCTACACCTTC
j_call: TRBJ1-6; v_call: TRBV6-5; d_call: TRBD1; clone_size: NA; cdr3_aa: CASSLQGSNSPLHF; cdr3_nt: TGTGCCAGCAGTTTACAGGGGTCCAATTCACCCCTCCACTTT
j_call: TRBJ2-1; v_call: TRBV11-2; d_call: NA; clone_size: NA; cdr3_aa: CASSLGAAGNNEQFF; cdr3_nt: TGTGCCAGCAGCTTAGGGGCGGCGGGAAACAATGAGCAGTTCTTC
j_call: TRBJ1-5; v_call: TRBV19; d_call: TRBD1; clone_size: NA; cdr3_aa: CASSYLTGGRGQPQHF; cdr3_nt: TGTGCCAGTAGTTACCTGACAGGGGGCCGAGGTCAGCCCCAGCATTTT
j_call: TRBJ1-1; v_call: TRBV6-5; d_call: TRBD1; clone_size: NA; cdr3_aa: CASSPGTGGFEAFF; cdr3_nt: TGTGCCAGCAGCCCCGGGACAGGGGGCTTTGAAGCTTTCTTT
j_call: TRBJ2-7; v_call: TRBV6-6; d_call: NA; clone_size: NA; cdr3_aa: CASSPRGRGYYEQYF; cdr3_nt: TGTGCCAGCAGTCCCAGGGGACGGGGTTACTACGAGCAGTACTTC
j_call: TRBJ2-7; v_call: TRBV15; d_call: NA; clone_size: NA; cdr3_aa: CATSRGGRTGVGSEQYF; cdr3_nt: TGTGCCACCAGCAGAGGGGGTCGGACGGGAGTCGGTTCCGAGCAGTACTTC
j_call: TRBJ2-6; v_call: TRBV5-1; d_call: NA; clone_size: NA; cdr3_aa: CASSPDSLRSGANVLTF; cdr3_nt: TGCGCCAGCAGCCCGGACAGTCTACGCTCTGGGGCCAACGTCCTGACTTTC
j_call: TRBJ2-7; v_call: TRBV2; d_call: NA; clone_size: NA; cdr3_aa: CASSDGSPYEQYF; cdr3_nt: TGTGCCAGCAGTGATGGCAGTCCCTACGAGCAGTACTTC
j_call: TRBJ2-5; v_call: TRBV11-2; d_call: TRBD1; clone_size: NA; cdr3_aa: CASSTGTDNQETQYF; cdr3_nt: TGTGCCAGCAGCACCGGGACAGACAATCAAGAGACCCAGTACTTC
j_call: TRBJ2-3; v_call: TRBV5-1; d_call: NA; clone_size: NA; cdr3_aa: CASRRVGQKADTQYF; cdr3_nt: TGCGCCAGCAGACGTGTGGGACAAAAGGCAGATACGCAGTATTTT
j_call: TRBJ2-1; v_call: TRBV15; d_call: TRBD2; clone_size: NA; cdr3_aa: CATSNPGTSGNNEQFF; cdr3_nt: TGTGCCACCAGCAACCCCGGGACTAGCGGTAACAATGAGCAGTTCTTC
j_call: TRBJ1-5; v_call: TRBV3-1/TRBV3-2; d_call: NA; clone_size: NA; cdr3_aa: CASSQGGISNQPQHF; cdr3_nt: TGTGCCAGCAGCCAAGGGGGGATTAGCAATCAGCCCCAGCATTTT